The clone carrying this TCR beta chain was counted between two and nine times. Its target is unknown. These data come from a study of blood T cells in healthy people across ages. The CDR3 is made up of 13 amino acids. Trimming stripped 4 bases from V and 11 bases from J, with 16 bases between. The germline V gene encodes CDR1 SGHDT and CDR2 YYEEEE. General study results and limits: Those diversity estimates obtained from one million T cells were thought to be underestimates.

Isolation recovered at least 6 million PBMCs from every sample. Through a sample-barcoded 5' primer and a J-beta primer mix, a second PCR was run for roughly 6 to 12 cycles. TCRdb reprocessed the 5' RACE reads with MiXCR, giving one entry per CDR3 protein. The repertoire holds 750,000 to 1,000,000 distinct CDR3 sequences, with approximately 32% as singletons. These data were also reused for a study on T cells of mothers and their children. That source reports: Second-PCR primer M1S introduced sample barcodes and 2-4 random nucleotides. Each child gave approximately 2.8 million TCR beta CDR3 reads (each mother, over 9 million).

This receptor was identified in a woman in her thirties or forties in good health. The chain couples TRBV5-6 to TRBJ2-1; a weak D match, TRBD2 (5 bases). The sequenced sample consisted of blood. CDR3 DNA sequence: TGTGCCAGCAGCCAAAGGGAGAGACACAAGCAGTTCTTC. Protein product: CASSQRERHKQFF.